Detailed here is one T cell receptor (beta chain). Its target is unknown. From the approximately 120-subject validation cohort, which was separate from the approximately 670-subject first cohort, the donors were drawn. Here immunoSEQ multiplex PCR was the method, and the copy in TCRdb shows in-frame clones only, minus some. Of over 100,000 clones in the sample, approximately 88% were seen once. The data are from a study of cytomegalovirus exposure and HLA in healthy donors. Overall study: The approximately 120 validation repertoires, a later analysis reported, used the same platform as the 666 first-cohort repertoires.

The CDR3 contains 17 residues. Study findings and constraints: TCR sequences were mostly rare, though some public TCRs occurred in many donors. Reported results showed that the classifier diagnosed cytomegalovirus status with high specificity and sensitivity.

The genes are TRBV21-1 and TRBJ1-1; the table names TRBD1, a call not compared with the DNA. TRBV21-1 is annotated as a pseudogene. The sequencing sample was made of PBMCs. The TCR comes from a woman under 30 in good health and CMV-seropositive. The CDR3 DNA reads as TGTGCCAGCAGCACCCGGACAGGAAAGAAGGTGAACACTGAAGCTTTCTTT. This gives the protein CASSTRTGKKVNTEAFF.